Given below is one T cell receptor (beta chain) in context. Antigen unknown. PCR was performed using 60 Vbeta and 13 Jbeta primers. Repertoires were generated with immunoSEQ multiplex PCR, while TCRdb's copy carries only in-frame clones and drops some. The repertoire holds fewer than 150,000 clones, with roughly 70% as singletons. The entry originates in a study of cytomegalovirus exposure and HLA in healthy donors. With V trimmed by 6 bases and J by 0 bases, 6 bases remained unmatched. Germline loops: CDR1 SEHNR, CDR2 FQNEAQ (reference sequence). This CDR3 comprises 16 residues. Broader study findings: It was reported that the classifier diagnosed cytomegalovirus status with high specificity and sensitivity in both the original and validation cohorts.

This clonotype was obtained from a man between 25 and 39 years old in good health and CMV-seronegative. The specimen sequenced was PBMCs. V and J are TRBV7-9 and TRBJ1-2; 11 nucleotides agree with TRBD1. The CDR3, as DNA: TGTGCCAGCAGGGAGCGGGACAGGGGGGCTAACTATGGCTACACCTTC. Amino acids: CASRERDRGANYGYTF.